A single sample is the source of the 27 T cell receptor beta chains below, sequenced in a study of early T cells in non-severe SARS-CoV-2 infection. TCRdb used MiXCR to reprocess the 5' RACE reads, holding one entry per CDR3 protein. The profile covers about 81,000 distinct CDR3 sequences, with 5.5% to 7.5% appearing a single time and 7.8% taken by the ten largest. The specimen was whole blood. These receptors were taken from an adult who was a healthcare worker with PCR-confirmed SARS-CoV-2 infection or an uninfected control (not recorded which).

In its sample, this clonotype is medium-sized. J is TRBJ2-7 and V is TRBV11-2; 9 bases map to TRBD1. CDR1 and CDR2 from the germline V gene are SGHAT and FQNNGV. This CDR3 is built from 17 residues. J gave up 2 bases and V 6 bases, and 14 bases lay outside the gene matches. This CDR3 reads CASSSNHIQGAPYEQYF. As DNA, the CDR3 is TGTGCCAGCAGTTCCAACCACATACAGGGGGCCCCCTACGAGCAGTACTTC. Drawing the rest from reference TRBV11-2 and TRBJ2-7, the complete variable domain is EAGVAQSPRYKIIEKRQSVAFWCNPISGHATLYWYQQILGQGPKLLIQFQNNGVVDDSQLPKDRFSAERLKGVDSTLKIQPAKLEDSAVYLCASSSNHIQGAPYEQYFGPGTRLTVT.

This clonotype was observed a few times. The rearrangement joins TRBV19 to TRBJ2-7, with TRBD2 matching over 7 bases. The germline CDR1 and CDR2 sequences are LNHDA and SQIVND (reference sequence). The CDR3 length is 16 residues. V lost 8 bases and J lost 2; bases outside the gene matches: 15. The CDR3 nucleotides read TGTGCCAGTTCCTCATGGGGCGGCGGGAGAGCCTACGAGCAGTACTTC. It specifies CASSSWGGGRAYEQYF.

This clonotype came up many times. The chain couples TRBV19 to TRBJ2-4, with D perhaps TRBD2 (6 bases). This CDR3 spans 16 amino acids. Germline CDR1 and CDR2: LNHDA and SQIVND (reference sequence). V was trimmed by 2 bases and J by 1 base, leaving 12 bases between them. Here the CDR3 DNA reads TGTGCCAGTAGTATAAGCGGGCAATGGGCCAAAAACATTCAGTACTTC. Its protein product is CASSISGQWAKNIQYF.

This clonotype was observed many times. V usage is TRBV19 and J usage is TRBJ2-2; TRBD1 might be the D (5 bases). Deletions cut 7 bases from V and 7 bases from J, with 16 bases between. The CDR3 is made up of 14 amino acids. From germline, CDR1 is LNHDA and CDR2 SQIVND (reference sequence). CDR3 sequence reads: CASKDRQGGGELFF. The CDR3 nucleotides are TGTGCCAGTAAGGACCGCCAGGGCGGCGGGGAGCTGTTTTTT.

This clonotype was seen ten or more times. The gene calls are TRBV6-6 and TRBJ2-1; 12 positions match TRBD2. The CDR3 has 16 residues. Germline CDR1 reads MNHNY; CDR2 reads SVGAGI (reference sequence). The trim removed 5 bases at V and 0 bases at J, leaving 2 bases unmatched. The CDR3: CASSRTSGVSYNEQFF. The CDR3 bases are TGTGCCAGCAGTCGGACTAGCGGGGTCTCCTACAATGAGCAGTTCTTC.

This clonotype was counted between two and nine times. The V and J genes are TRBV7-9 and TRBJ1-4; no reliable D call. The V gene lost 1 base and the J gene lost 4 bases, with 10 bases spanning the gap. The CDR3 runs to 15 residues. Germline lookup yields CDR1 SEHNR and CDR2 FQNEAQ (reference sequence). The CDR3 nucleotides are TGTGCCAGCAGCTTAGGGGCAGCAAATAATGAAAAACTGTTTTTT. It specifies CASSLGAANNEKLFF.

This clonotype was counted between two and nine times. The gene calls are TRBV20-1 and TRBJ2-3, with 7 bases matching TRBD1. Trimming cost V 1 base and J 8 bases; bases outside gene matches: 3. From germline, CDR1 is DFQATT and CDR2 SNEGSKA (reference sequence). The CDR3 loop spans 12 amino acids. The CDR3 protein is CSARGGQLTQYF. CDR3 sequence (DNA): TGCAGTGCTAGAGGGGGACAGCTTACGCAGTATTTT.

Ten or more counts support this clonotype. The chain combines TRBV11-2 with TRBJ2-1; the D is unclear. V lost 2 bases to trimming and J lost 5 bases, with 13 bases between them. This CDR3 is built from 15 residues. CDR1 and CDR2 (germline): SGHAT, FQNNGV. This chain's CDR3 is CASSLLGTTNNEQFF. In DNA form, the CDR3 reads TGTGCCAGCAGCTTATTGGGAACGACGAACAATGAGCAGTTCTTC.

This clonotype was counted between two and nine times. This chain links TRBV7-9 with TRBJ2-5; no firm D call. CDR3 length: 12 residues. The germline V and J ends were trimmed by 3 bases and 3 bases, with 5 bases remaining between them. Germline V gene sequence: CDR1 SEHNR, CDR2 FQNEAQ (reference sequence). The CDR3 nucleotides read TGTGCCAGCAGCTTCCTAGAAGAGACCCAGTACTTC. Protein sequence: CASSFLEETQYF.

This clonotype has at least ten counts. The V gene is TRBV7-9, the J gene TRBJ1-2; D uncertain. Trimming removed 1 base from V and 4 bases from J, with 13 bases in between. CDR1 is SEHNR and CDR2 is FQNEAQ in the germline V gene (reference sequence). This CDR3 spans 15 amino acids. The chain's CDR3 is CASSLGRANVYGYTF. The CDR3 DNA sequence: TGTGCCAGCAGCTTAGGAAGAGCGAATGTCTATGGCTACACCTTC.

This clonotype came up a few times. The V call is TRBV11-1, the J call TRBJ2-1; weak D call: TRBD1 (6 bases). The CDR3 has 12 amino acids. Germline V gene data show CDR1 as SGHAT and CDR2 as FQDESV (reference sequence). V shed 5 bases and J shed 15 bases, with 17 bases lying between them. CDR3 residues: CASSRTAKELFF. CDR3 bases: TGTGCCAGCAGCCGGACAGCAAAAGAGTTGTTCTTC.

Many counts were recorded for this clonotype. The chain uses TRBV6-6 and TRBJ2-1; D is possibly TRBD1 or TRBD2 (5 bases each). CDR3 length equals 13 residues. V was trimmed by 5 bases and J by 10 bases, leaving 15 bases between them. Per the germline V gene, CDR1 is MNHNY and CDR2 is SVGAGI (reference sequence). The CDR3 DNA reads TGTGCCAGCAGTCCCGGGACGTTCCTAGAGCAGTTCTTC. Residues: CASSPGTFLEQFF.

This clonotype was detected ten times or more. A junction end diverges from the germline sequence, so it may reflect a read error. The rearrangement joins TRBV7-2 to TRBJ1-5; D is perhaps TRBD1 (6 bases). CDR3 size: 14 residues. CDR1 is SGHTA, CDR2 FQGNSA, per germline. CDR3 in amino acids: CASSAYRANQPQQF. The CDR3 nucleotides are TGTGCCAGCAGCGCTTACAGGGCCAATCAGCCCCAGCAGTTT.

V is TRBV29-1 and J is TRBJ2-4, with D perhaps assigned TRBD1 or TRBD2 (5 bases each). V was trimmed by 7 bases and J by 2 bases, leaving 12 bases between them. The CDR3 is made up of 13 amino acids. Germline loops: CDR1 SQVTM, CDR2 ANQGSEA. The CDR3: CSAMGVSKNIQYF. In DNA, the CDR3 is TGCAGCGCAATGGGGGTGTCCAAAAACATTCAGTACTTC. The variable domain in full, completed from reference TRBV29-1 and TRBJ2-4, reads SAVISQKPSRDICQRGTSLTIQCQVDSQVTMMFWYRQQPGQSLTLIATANQGSEATYESGFVIDKFPISRPNLTFSTLTVSNMSPEDSSIYLCSAMGVSKNIQYFGAGTRLSVL.

CDR3 DNA sequence: TGTGCCAGCTCACAGACAGCTTTGGACACTGAAGCTTTCTTT. Translating it yields CASSQTALDTEAFF. The gene calls are TRBV18 and TRBJ1-1, with D perhaps TRBD1 (5 bases). Germline CDR1 and CDR2: KGHSH and LQKENI. Trimming removed 4 bases from V and 3 bases from J, with 12 bases in between. There are 14 residues in the CDR3.

The rearrangement uses TRBV11-2 and TRBJ2-3; D may be TRBD1 (5 bases). Deletions cut 3 bases from V and 2 bases from J, with 15 bases between. Germline CDR1 reads SGHAT; CDR2 reads FQNNGV. CDR3 size: 16 residues. CDR3 in DNA: TGTGCCAGCAGCTTCAGGGCCTTCGAAGCCACAGATACGCAGTATTTT. It encodes CASSFRAFEATDTQYF.

This clonotype was observed many times. This chain joins TRBV29-1 and TRBJ1-6; D perhaps matches TRBD1 (5 bases). Germline V CDR1 and CDR2: SQVTM, ANQGSEA. The CDR3 is 13 residues long. Trimming left V 7 bases short and J 9 bases short, with 16 bases between. CDR3 nucleotides: TGCAGCGCCGGGGACGCGGAGGGTTCACCCCTCCACTTT. It encodes CSAGDAEGSPLHF.

This clonotype was observed many times. The CDR3 is CASSSGWQKYF. The CDR3 bases are TGTGCCAGCAGCTCAGGGTGGCAGAAGTACTTC. This chain uses TRBV7-8 with TRBJ2-7, with D possibly being TRBD1 (5 bases). The germline V and J ends were trimmed by 4 bases and 11 bases, with 12 bases remaining between them. The CDR3 consists of 11 residues. CDR1 is SGHVS, CDR2 FQNEAQ, per germline.

This clonotype came up many times. The chain recombines TRBV15 with TRBJ1-3, with a possible D match to TRBD1 (6 bases). The CDR3 length is 15 residues. Germline V lookup: CDR1 LNHNV, CDR2 YYDKDF (reference sequence). Trimming removed 0 bases at V and 2 bases at J, with 8 bases between. CDR3 region: CATSRDRGPGNTIYF. CDR3 nucleotide sequence: TGTGCCACCAGCAGAGATCGGGGGCCTGGAAACACCATATATTTT.

This clonotype was counted between two and nine times. This chain uses TRBV6-5 with TRBJ2-5; perhaps TRBD1 as D (5 bases). V was shortened by 0 bases and J by 3 bases, with 20 bases between the two germline ends. The CDR3 sequence is 18 residues long. Germline CDR1 reads MNHEY; CDR2 reads SVGAGI. DNA for the CDR3: TGTGCCAGCAGTTACTCGAGAATAGGGATCACAGGAAAAGAGACCCAGTACTTC. Translating gives CASSYSRIGITGKETQYF.

This clonotype was counted at least ten times. The chain recombines TRBV29-1 with TRBJ2-2, with 8 bases fitting TRBD1. CDR3 size: 15 residues. Germline lookup yields CDR1 SQVTM and CDR2 ANQGSEA. V lost 4 bases to trimming and J lost 6 bases; unmatched junction nucleotides: 10. This CDR3 is CSVGGQAGKAGELFF. In DNA form, the CDR3 reads TGCAGCGTTGGGGGACAGGCTGGGAAGGCCGGGGAGCTGTTTTTT.

This clonotype was recorded at least ten times. The chain combines TRBV7-8 with TRBJ2-2, with D uncertain. The CDR3 runs 14 residues. Germline assignment: CDR1 SGHVS and CDR2 FQNEAQ. Trimming took 2 bases from V and 1 from J, leaving 5 bases between them. The CDR3 nucleotides are TGTGCCAGCAGCTTAAATCTGAACACCGGGGAGCTGTTTTTT. As protein: CASSLNLNTGELFF.

In its sample, this clonotype was seen a few times. The chain couples TRBV5-1 to TRBJ2-7, with 8 nucleotides matching TRBD2. CDR1 is SGHRS, CDR2 YFSETQ, per germline. This CDR3 spans 14 amino acids. Trimming cost V 0 bases and J 6 bases; bases outside gene matches: 5. The CDR3 nucleotides are TGCGCCAGCAGCTTGGAAGGGACTAGTGGCGAGCAGTACTTC. It yields the protein CASSLEGTSGEQYF.

This clonotype was observed at least ten times. The chain is built from TRBV6-1 and TRBJ2-1; 10 bases agree with TRBD2. Germline assignment: CDR1 MNHNS and CDR2 SASEGT. The CDR3 loop spans 16 amino acids. The V segment lost 6 bases and the J segment 6 bases; nucleotides outside the gene matches: 11. The CDR3 bases are TGTGCCAGCAGAGAAAGGGCAGCGGGAGGGGTCAATGAGCAGTTCTTC. Protein sequence: CASRERAAGGVNEQFF.

This clonotype was observed a handful of times. The V call is TRBV19, the J call TRBJ2-3; D unclear. CDR1 and CDR2 (germline): LNHDA, SQIVND (reference sequence). The CDR3 consists of 14 residues. The V end lost 5 bases, the J end lost 2 bases, and 11 bases lay between the germline ends. CDR3 bases: TGTGCCAGTAGTGCCGACAAGACCACAGATACGCAGTATTTT. As protein: CASSADKTTDTQYF.

This clonotype was observed many times. The CDR3 spells CASSFQGHYGYTF. The CDR3 nucleotides read TGTGCCAGCAGTTTTCAAGGACACTATGGCTACACCTTC. J is TRBJ1-2 and V is TRBV28; D unclear. Trimming took off 3 bases at V and 3 bases at J, with 8 bases between the two ends. This CDR3 contains 13 residues. Germline CDR1 and CDR2: MDHEN and SYDVKM.

This clonotype has a handful of counts. This chain links TRBV12-5 with TRBJ2-1; D gene uncertain. The length of the CDR3 is 16 residues. V gave up 0 bases and J gave up 3 bases, with 12 bases separating them. CDR1 is LGHNT and CDR2 is FRNRAP in the germline V gene. The CDR3 spells CASGLVVFLDYNEQFF. The CDR3 bases are TGTGCTAGTGGTTTGGTAGTTTTTCTTGACTACAATGAGCAGTTCTTC.